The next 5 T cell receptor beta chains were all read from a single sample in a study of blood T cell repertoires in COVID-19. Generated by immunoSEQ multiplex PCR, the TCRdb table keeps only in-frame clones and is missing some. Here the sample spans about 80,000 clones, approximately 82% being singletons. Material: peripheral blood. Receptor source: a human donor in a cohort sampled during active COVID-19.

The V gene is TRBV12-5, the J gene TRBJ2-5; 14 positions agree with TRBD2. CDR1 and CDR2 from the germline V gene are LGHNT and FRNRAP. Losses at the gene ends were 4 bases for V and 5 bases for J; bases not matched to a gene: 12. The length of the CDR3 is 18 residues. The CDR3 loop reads CASGWGTSGRPSAETQYF. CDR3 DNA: TGTGCTAGTGGTTGGGGGACTAGCGGGAGACCCTCAGCCGAGACCCAGTACTTC.

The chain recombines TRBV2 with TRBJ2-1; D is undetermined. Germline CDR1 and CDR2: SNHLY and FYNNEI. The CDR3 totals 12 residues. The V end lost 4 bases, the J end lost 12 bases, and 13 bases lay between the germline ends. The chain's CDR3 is CASSVSPTGQFF. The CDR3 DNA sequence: TGTGCCAGCAGTGTTTCACCTACGGGGCAGTTCTTC. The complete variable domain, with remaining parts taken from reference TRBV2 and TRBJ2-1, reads EPEVTQTPSHQVTQMGQEVILRCVPISNHLYFYWYRQILGQKVEFLVSFYNNEISEKSEIFDDQFSVERPDGSNFTLKIRSTKLEDSAMYFCASSVSPTGQFFGPGTRLTVL.

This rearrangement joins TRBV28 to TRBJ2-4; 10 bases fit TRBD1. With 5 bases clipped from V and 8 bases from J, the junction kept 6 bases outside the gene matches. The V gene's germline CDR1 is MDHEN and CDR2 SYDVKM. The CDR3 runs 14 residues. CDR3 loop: CASSGAGTGDIQYF. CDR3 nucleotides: TGTGCCAGCAGTGGGGCCGGGACAGGGGACATTCAGTACTTC.

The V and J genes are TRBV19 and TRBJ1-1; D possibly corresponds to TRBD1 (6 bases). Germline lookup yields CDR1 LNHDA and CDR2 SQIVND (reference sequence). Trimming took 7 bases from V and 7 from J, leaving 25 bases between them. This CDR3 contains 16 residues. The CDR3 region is CASTQTGRKAQDEAFF. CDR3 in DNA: TGTGCCAGTACGCAAACAGGGAGAAAGGCGCAGGATGAAGCTTTCTTT.

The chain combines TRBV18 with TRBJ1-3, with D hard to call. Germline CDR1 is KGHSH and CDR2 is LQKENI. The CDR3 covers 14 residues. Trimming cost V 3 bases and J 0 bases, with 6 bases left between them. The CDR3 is CASSPPGSGNTIYF. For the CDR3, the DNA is TGTGCCAGCTCACCGCCAGGCTCTGGAAACACCATATATTTT.